This T cell receptor beta chain was recovered during a study of blood T cell repertoires in COVID-19. The CDR3 spans 11 residues. From germline, CDR1 is MNHEY and CDR2 SVGAGI. The V and J ends lost 6 bases and 10 bases respectively, with 10 bases between them. This clone appeared once. The table came from immunoSEQ multiplex PCR; TCRdb's copy has only in-frame clones and leaves some out. The profile shows roughly 200,000 clones, 70% to 80% of them singletons. Sequencing used peripheral blood. The chain employs TRBV6-5 and TRBJ2-1; D is possibly TRBD2 (6 bases). The sequence came from a woman in her 40s with COVID-19, enrolled during active disease. The DNA of the CDR3 is TGTGCCAGCAGGTTACGGGGGGAGCAGTTCTTC. Amino acids: CASRLRGEQFF.